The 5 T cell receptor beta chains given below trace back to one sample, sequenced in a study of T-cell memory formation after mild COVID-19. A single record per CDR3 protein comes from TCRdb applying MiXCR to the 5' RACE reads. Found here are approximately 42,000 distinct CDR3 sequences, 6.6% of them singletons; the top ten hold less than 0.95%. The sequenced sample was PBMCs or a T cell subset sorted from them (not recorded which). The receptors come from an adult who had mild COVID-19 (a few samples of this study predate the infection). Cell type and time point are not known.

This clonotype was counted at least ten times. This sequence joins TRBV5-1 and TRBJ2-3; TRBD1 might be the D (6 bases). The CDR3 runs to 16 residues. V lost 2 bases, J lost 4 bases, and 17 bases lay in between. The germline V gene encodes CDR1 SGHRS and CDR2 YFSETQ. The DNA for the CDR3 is TGCGCCAGCAGCTTTCTAGAGGGGGTAAGGGCAGATACGCAGTATTTT. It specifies CASSFLEGVRADTQYF. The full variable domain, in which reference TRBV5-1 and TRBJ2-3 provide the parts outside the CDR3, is KAGVTQTPRYLIKTRGQQVTLSCSPISGHRSVSWYQQTPGQGLQFLFEYFSETQRNKGNFPGRFSGRQFSNSRSEMNVSTLELGDSALYLCASSFLEGVRADTQYFGPGTRLTVL.

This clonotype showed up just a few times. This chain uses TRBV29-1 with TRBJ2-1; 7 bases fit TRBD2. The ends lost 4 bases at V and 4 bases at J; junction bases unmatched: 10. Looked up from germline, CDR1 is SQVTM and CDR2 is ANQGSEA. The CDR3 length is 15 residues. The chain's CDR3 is CSVAGGASGYNEQFF. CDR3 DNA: TGCAGCGTTGCGGGGGGAGCCTCAGGGTACAATGAGCAGTTCTTC.

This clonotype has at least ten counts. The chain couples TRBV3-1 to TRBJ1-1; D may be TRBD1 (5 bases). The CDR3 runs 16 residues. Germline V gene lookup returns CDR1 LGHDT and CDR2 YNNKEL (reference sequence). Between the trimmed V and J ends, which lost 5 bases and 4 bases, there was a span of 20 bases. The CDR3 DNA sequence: TGTGCCAGCAGCTTGGGACTCCCCGTGGGGACCACTGAAGCTTTCTTT. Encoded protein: CASSLGLPVGTTEAFF.

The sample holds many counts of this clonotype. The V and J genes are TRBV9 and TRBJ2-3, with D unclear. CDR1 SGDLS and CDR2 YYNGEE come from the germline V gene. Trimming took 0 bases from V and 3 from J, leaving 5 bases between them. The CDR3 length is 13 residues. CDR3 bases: TGTGCCAGCAGCGTAGTTGCTACAGATACGCAGTATTTT. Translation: CASSVVATDTQYF.

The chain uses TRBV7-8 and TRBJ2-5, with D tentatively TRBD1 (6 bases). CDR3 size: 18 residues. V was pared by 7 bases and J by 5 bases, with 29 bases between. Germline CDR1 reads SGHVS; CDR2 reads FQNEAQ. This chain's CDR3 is CASIHPLVRGRVGETQYF. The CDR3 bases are TGTGCCAGCATCCATCCTCTTGTCAGGGGAAGAGTGGGGGAGACCCAGTACTTC.